The clone carrying this T cell receptor (beta chain) has just one count. Its target is unknown. Generated by immunoSEQ multiplex PCR, the TCRdb table keeps only in-frame clones and is missing some. The sample lists 15,000 to 20,000 clones, around 85% occurring once. The data belong to a study of T cell clonotyping in hematopoietic cell transplantation. Findings and limits, study-wide: Graft donor and pretransplant recipient Inverse Simpson Index values predicted broader posttransplant TCR diversity.

The sample comprised peripheral blood mononuclear cells. This receptor was identified in a woman aged 35 to 49 in good health. Some clones in this sample may be carry-over from other donors' samples.

The CDR3 region has the DNA TGTGCCAGCAGCTTTGGACAGCAAGAGACCCAGTACTTC. Protein sequence: CASSFGQQETQYF. The chain carries TRBV7-3 and TRBJ2-5; TRBD1 is a possible D gene (6 bases). Trimming took 3 bases from V and 2 from J, leaving 7 bases between them. This CDR3 has 13 amino acids. Germline V CDR1 and CDR2: SGHTA, FQGTGA. The full variable domain, with the rest looked up from reference TRBV7-3 and TRBJ2-5, is GAGVSQTPSNKVTEKGKYVELRCDPISGHTALYWYRQSLGQGPEFLIYFQGTGAADDSGLPNDRFFAVRPEGSVSTLKIQRTERGDSAVYLCASSFGQQETQYFGPGTRLLVL.